A selection of T cell receptor beta chains follows, all from one sample in a study of CD8+ T cells in alopecia areata. TCRdb's table, derived via immunoSEQ multiplex PCR, lists solely in-frame clones and lacks some. The sample includes roughly 150,000 clones, 50% to 65% of them seen just once. The sequenced sample consisted of CD4+ T cells sorted from blood. These receptors all stem from a human donor in good health. The conserved cysteine and the conserved F or W are not part of the CDR3 here.

v_gene: TRBV6-6; j_gene: TRBJ2-5; len: 10; CDR3aa: ASSEGRTAQY
v_gene: TRBV4-1; j_gene: TRBJ2-7; len: 10; CDR3aa: ASSQVSGEQY
v_gene: TRBV5-1; j_gene: TRBJ2-2; len: 15; CDR3aa: ASTRTSGSLNTGELF
v_gene: TRBV4-1; j_gene: TRBJ2-1; len: 11; CDR3aa: ASSQGAMDEQF
v_gene: TRBV29-1; j_gene: TRBJ2-7; len: 9; CDR3aa: SCRGTYEQY
v_gene: TRBV5-1; j_gene: TRBJ2-1; len: 13; CDR3aa: ASSPDERRLTEQF
v_gene: TRBV5-4; j_gene: TRBJ2-3; len: 12; CDR3aa: ASRDPGMADTQY
v_gene: TRBV6-6; j_gene: TRBJ1-1; len: 13; CDR3aa: ASSYQAGVNTEAF
v_gene: TRBV15; j_gene: TRBJ1-2; len: 12; CDR3aa: ATSRGRGVRGYT
v_gene: TRBV13; j_gene: TRBJ1-5; len: 12; CDR3aa: ASSRGQGNQPQH
v_gene: TRBV11-2; j_gene: TRBJ2-7; len: 13; CDR3aa: ASSPNDRGDYEQY
v_gene: TRBV11-2; j_gene: TRBJ2-7; len: 13; CDR3aa: ASSLPKEGTYEQY
v_gene: TRBV7-9; j_gene: TRBJ1-5; len: 14; CDR3aa: ASSLAGGAGNQPQH
v_gene: TRBV2; j_gene: TRBJ2-5; len: 12; CDR3aa: ASSPRRTQETQY
v_gene: TRBV6-5; j_gene: TRBJ1-4; len: 11; CDR3aa: ASRWQGSEKLF
v_gene: TRBV6-5; j_gene: TRBJ1-5; len: 13; CDR3aa: ASAADRGANQPQH
v_gene: TRBV4-2; j_gene: TRBJ2-1; len: 13; CDR3aa: ASSFMRDGYNEQF
v_gene: TRBV7-9; j_gene: TRBJ2-5; len: 12; CDR3aa: ASSPGTGGKTQY
v_gene: TRBV2; j_gene: TRBJ1-2; len: 10; CDR3aa: ASTLRTGAYT
v_gene: TRBV7-9; j_gene: TRBJ2-1; len: 12; CDR3aa: ASSQGQGYNEQF
v_gene: TRBV19; j_gene: TRBJ2-1; len: 10; CDR3aa: ASSITSHEQF
v_gene: TRBV7-2; j_gene: TRBJ2-1; len: 9; CDR3aa: ASSFSQVQF
v_gene: TRBV29-1; j_gene: TRBJ1-2; len: 11; CDR3aa: SVGQGASYGYT
v_gene: TRBV4-1; j_gene: TRBJ2-5; len: 12; CDR3aa: ASSQGGGKETQY
v_gene: TRBV2; j_gene: TRBJ2-2; len: 12; CDR3aa: ASRPGQGPGELF
v_gene: TRBV9; j_gene: TRBJ2-3; len: 10; CDR3aa: ASSASEGTQY
v_gene: TRBV14; j_gene: TRBJ2-5; len: 13; CDR3aa: ASSLGLAGGETQY
v_gene: TRBV29-1; j_gene: TRBJ1-2; len: 9; CDR3aa: SVAEIYGYT
v_gene: TRBV2; j_gene: TRBJ2-5; len: 10; CDR3aa: ASNLRQETQY
v_gene: TRBV29-1; j_gene: TRBJ2-7; len: 10; CDR3aa: SVRTLGYEQY
v_gene: TRBV5-6; j_gene: TRBJ1-1; len: 12; CDR3aa: ASSLGQGQTEAF
v_gene: TRBV12-5; j_gene: TRBJ2-5; len: 10; CDR3aa: ASGSQEGTQY
v_gene: TRBV29-1; j_gene: TRBJ1-4; len: 11; CDR3aa: SVRDTSNEKLF
v_gene: TRBV15; j_gene: TRBJ2-1; len: 15; CDR3aa: ATSRDRTGGSYNEQF
v_gene: TRBV25-1; j_gene: TRBJ2-1; len: 10; CDR3aa: ASCRPGSEQF
v_gene: TRBV15; j_gene: TRBJ2-1; len: 13; CDR3aa: ATSRGGLVGNEQF
v_gene: TRBV29-1; j_gene: TRBJ1-2; len: 10; CDR3aa: SVAGTAYGYT
v_gene: TRBV11-2; j_gene: TRBJ2-5; len: 11; CDR3aa: ASSRDRGETQY
v_gene: TRBV25-1; j_gene: TRBJ2-1; len: 12; CDR3aa: ASSVAGTDNEQF
v_gene: TRBV30; j_gene: TRBJ1-3; len: 10; CDR3aa: AWSITENTIY
v_gene: TRBV30; j_gene: TRBJ1-5; len: 12; CDR3aa: AWSVGQGNQPQH
v_gene: TRBV25-1; j_gene: TRBJ2-6; len: 13; CDR3aa: ASSDLGDRANVLT
v_gene: TRBV29-1; j_gene: TRBJ1-2; len: 9; CDR3aa: SAGPKEGYT
v_gene: TRBV7-2; j_gene: TRBJ2-5; len: 11; CDR3aa: ASSLGPGETQY
v_gene: TRBV29-1; j_gene: TRBJ2-7; len: 11; CDR3aa: SGRSGISYEQY
v_gene: TRBV10-3; j_gene: TRBJ2-7; len: 12; CDR3aa: AIRPKTGVGEQY
v_gene: TRBV5-1; j_gene: TRBJ1-1; len: 11; CDR3aa: ASSLVVNTEAF
v_gene: TRBV11-2; j_gene: TRBJ1-3; len: 11; CDR3aa: ASEEGSGNTIY
v_gene: TRBV6-6; j_gene: TRBJ1-4; len: 10; CDR3aa: ASSGREEKLF
v_gene: TRBV15; j_gene: TRBJ2-3; len: 11; CDR3aa: ATSGGVTDTQY
v_gene: TRBV5-1; j_gene: TRBJ2-6; len: 15; CDR3aa: ASSSGHRNSGANVLT
v_gene: TRBV29-1; j_gene: TRBJ2-1; len: 12; CDR3aa: SVREQQNYNEQF
v_gene: TRBV29-1; j_gene: TRBJ2-5; len: 12; CDR3aa: SALPRAAQETQY
v_gene: TRBV5-4; j_gene: TRBJ2-1; len: 12; CDR3aa: ASSSTGGIEEQF
v_gene: TRBV29-1; j_gene: TRBJ1-2; len: 12; CDR3aa: SVGRQATNYGYT
v_gene: TRBV9; j_gene: TRBJ2-7; len: 12; CDR3aa: ASSVYGSSYEQY
v_gene: TRBV30; j_gene: TRBJ2-7; len: 11; CDR3aa: AWSSGGAYEQY
v_gene: TRBV30; j_gene: TRBJ2-1; len: 13; CDR3aa: AWSVLLAGLNEQF
v_gene: TRBV7-6; j_gene: TRBJ2-5; len: 9; CDR3aa: ASEGRETQY